A single T cell receptor beta chain is shown here with its context. What it binds is not known. The source of the sample is a study of T cells in Graves' hyperthyroidism and ophthalmopathy. Study-level information: Blood was drawn when the patient was first diagnosed and still untreated.

Subjects with ophthalmopathy showed a Clinical Activity Score no lower than 3, a NOSPECS grade no lower than 4, and a duration shorter than 3 months. 10 ml of fresh peripheral blood supplied the PBMCs. CDR1 is SGHTA and CDR2 is FQGTGA in the germline V gene. The CDR3 has 16 amino acids. The J segment lost 5 bases and the V segment lost 1 base, leaving 9 bases of the junction unmatched. Study-wide findings and caveats: Before onset, ophthalmopathy was predicted by the model a median around 6 months earlier.

Researchers amplified the TCR beta CDR3 regions from RNA transcripts. HTBI primers were employed in a first-round RT-PCR of the TCR CDR3. TCRdb itself ran the multiplex PCR reads through MiXCR, one entry per CDR3 protein. Among 300,000 to 350,000 distinct CDR3 sequences listed, 15% to 20% were seen once. The sample comprised blood. The clonotype originates from a woman between 40 and 50 years old with Graves' ophthalmopathy. This sequence joins TRBV7-3 and TRBJ2-5, with 8 bases identical to TRBD1. The CDR3 nucleotides read TGTGCCAGCAGCTTAATAGGACAGGGAAATCGGGAGACCCAGTACTTC. Protein: CASSLIGQGNRETQYF.